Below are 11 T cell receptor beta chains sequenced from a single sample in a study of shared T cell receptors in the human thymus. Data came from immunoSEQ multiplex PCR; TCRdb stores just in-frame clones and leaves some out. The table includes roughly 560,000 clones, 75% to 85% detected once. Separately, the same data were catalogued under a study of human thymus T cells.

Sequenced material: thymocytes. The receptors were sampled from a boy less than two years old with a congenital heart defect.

This chain's CDR3 is CAWSVPSTSGMETQYF. CDR3 in DNA: TGTGCCTGGAGTGTACCCAGCACTAGCGGGATGGAGACCCAGTACTTC. V is TRBV30 and J is TRBJ2-5; 10 bases line up with TRBD2. V lost 0 bases, J lost 5 bases, and 9 bases stayed unmatched. The germline gives CDR1 GTSNPN, CDR2 SVGIG (reference sequence). CDR3 length equals 16 residues.

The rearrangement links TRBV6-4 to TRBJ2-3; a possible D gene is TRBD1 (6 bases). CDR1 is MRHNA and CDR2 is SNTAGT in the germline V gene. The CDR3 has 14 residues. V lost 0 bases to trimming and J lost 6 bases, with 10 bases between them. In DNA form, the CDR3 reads TGTGCCAGCAGTGACTCAGGGGGTTGGGATACGCAGTATTTT. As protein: CASSDSGGWDTQYF.

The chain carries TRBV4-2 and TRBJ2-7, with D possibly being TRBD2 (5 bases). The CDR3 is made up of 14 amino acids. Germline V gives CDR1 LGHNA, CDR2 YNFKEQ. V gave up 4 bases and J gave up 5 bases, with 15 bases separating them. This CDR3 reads CASSRRRGPHEQYF. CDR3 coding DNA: TGTGCCAGCAGCCGCCGGCGAGGGCCCCACGAGCAGTACTTC.

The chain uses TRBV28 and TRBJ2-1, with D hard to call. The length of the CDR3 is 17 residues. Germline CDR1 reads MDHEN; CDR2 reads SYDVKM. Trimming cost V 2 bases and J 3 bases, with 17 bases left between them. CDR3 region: CASSLASSLIHYNEQFF. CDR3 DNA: TGTGCCAGCAGTTTAGCTTCTAGTCTAATCCACTACAATGAGCAGTTCTTC.

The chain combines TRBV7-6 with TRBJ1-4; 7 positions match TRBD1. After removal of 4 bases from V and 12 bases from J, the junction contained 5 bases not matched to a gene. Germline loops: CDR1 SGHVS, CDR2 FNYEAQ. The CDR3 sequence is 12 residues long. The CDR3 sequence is CASSSRQGELFF. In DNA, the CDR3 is TGTGCCAGCAGCTCACGACAGGGCGAACTGTTTTTT.

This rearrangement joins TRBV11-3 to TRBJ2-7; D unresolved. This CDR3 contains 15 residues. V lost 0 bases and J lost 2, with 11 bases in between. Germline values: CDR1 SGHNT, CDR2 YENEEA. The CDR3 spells CASSLEQNTTYEQYF. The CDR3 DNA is TGTGCCAGCAGCTTAGAACAGAACACCACCTACGAGCAGTACTTC.

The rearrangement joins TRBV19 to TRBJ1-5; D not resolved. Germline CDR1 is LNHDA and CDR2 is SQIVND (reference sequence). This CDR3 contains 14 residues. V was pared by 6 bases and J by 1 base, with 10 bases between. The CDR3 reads CASRRVRSNQPQHF. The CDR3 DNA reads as TGTGCCAGTAGGAGGGTCCGAAGCAATCAGCCCCAGCATTTT.

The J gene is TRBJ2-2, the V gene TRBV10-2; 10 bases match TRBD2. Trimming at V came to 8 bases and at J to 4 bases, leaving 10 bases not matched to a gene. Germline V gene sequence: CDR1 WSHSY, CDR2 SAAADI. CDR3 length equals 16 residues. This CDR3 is CASRHRAGGFTGELFF. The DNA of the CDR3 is TGCGCCAGCCGGCACCGAGCGGGAGGGTTCACCGGGGAGCTGTTTTTT.

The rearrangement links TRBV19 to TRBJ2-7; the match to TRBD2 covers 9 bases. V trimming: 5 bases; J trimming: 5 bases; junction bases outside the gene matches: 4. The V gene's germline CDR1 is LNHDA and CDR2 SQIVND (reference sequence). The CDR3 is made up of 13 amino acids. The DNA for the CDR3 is TGTGCCAGTAGTGGGACTAGCCCGAACGAGCAGTACTTC. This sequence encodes CASSGTSPNEQYF.

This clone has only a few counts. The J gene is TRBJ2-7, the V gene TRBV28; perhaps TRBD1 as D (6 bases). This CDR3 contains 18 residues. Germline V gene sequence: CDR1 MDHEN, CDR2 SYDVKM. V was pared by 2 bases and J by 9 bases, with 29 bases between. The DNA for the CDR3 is TGTGCCAGCAGTTTACCAACAGGGTATCGGGACCTAGAAGGAGGGCAGTACTTC. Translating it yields CASSLPTGYRDLEGGQYF.

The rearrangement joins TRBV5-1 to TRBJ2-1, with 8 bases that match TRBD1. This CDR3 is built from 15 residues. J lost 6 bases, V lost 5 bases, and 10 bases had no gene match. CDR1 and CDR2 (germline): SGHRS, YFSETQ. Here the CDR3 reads CASSRPGTGPNEQFF. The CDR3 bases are TGCGCCAGCAGTCGCCCCGGGACAGGACCCAATGAGCAGTTCTTC.